This TCR beta chain derives from a study of breast tumors, draining lymph nodes, adjacent tissues. Study results and caveats: Tumors had less TCR diversity than lymph nodes, more than nontumor tissue.

Including both end residues, the CDR3 is 18 amino acids long. From germline, CDR1 is MGHDK and CDR2 SYGVNS. In regard to this clonotype: The antigen remains unidentified. The limits of the CDR3 on the DNA are not certain, so only TCRdb's listed CDR3 is given.

MiXCR, applied by TCRdb to the multiplex PCR reads, yields one record per CDR3 protein. Of more than 50,000 distinct CDR3 sequences listed, less than 55% are singletons. This receptor was taken from a female donor with breast cancer. Some clones in this sample may be carry-over from other donors' samples. The rearrangement joins TRBV25-1 to TRBJ2-7; the D segment call TRBD2 is taken from the table without a DNA check. Specimen: breast tumor tissue. This CDR3 is CASSIYLCSGGTAYEQYF.